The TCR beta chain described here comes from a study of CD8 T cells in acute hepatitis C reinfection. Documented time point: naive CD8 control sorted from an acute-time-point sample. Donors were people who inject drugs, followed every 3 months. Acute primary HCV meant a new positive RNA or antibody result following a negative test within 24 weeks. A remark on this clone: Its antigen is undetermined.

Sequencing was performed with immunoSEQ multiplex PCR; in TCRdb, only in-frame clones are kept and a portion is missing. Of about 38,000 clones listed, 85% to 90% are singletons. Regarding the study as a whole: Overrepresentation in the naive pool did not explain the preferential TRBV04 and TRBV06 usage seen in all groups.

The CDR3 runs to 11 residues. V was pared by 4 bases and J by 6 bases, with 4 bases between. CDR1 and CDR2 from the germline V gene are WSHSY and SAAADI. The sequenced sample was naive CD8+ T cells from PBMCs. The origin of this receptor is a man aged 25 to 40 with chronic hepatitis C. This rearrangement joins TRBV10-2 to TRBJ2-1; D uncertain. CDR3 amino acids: CASSGGNEQFF. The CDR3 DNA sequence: TGCGCCAGCAGTGGGGGCAATGAGCAGTTCTTC.